This TCR beta chain is from a study of persistence of HIV-infected CD4 T cells. For the study at large: A median of approximately eight years of suppressive ART preceded sampling. Study-level points and caveats: Degenerate expanded CDR3beta sequences were enriched among CMV- and Gag-responding cells.

The immunoSEQ assay was version 4, run in survey mode. The repertoire was sequenced with immunoSEQ multiplex PCR; TCRdb's copy has only in-frame clones and lacks some. The data hold 25,000 to 35,000 clones, with roughly three quarters observed a single time. The stimulus was an HIV-1 Gag 15-mer peptide pool, 0.85 to 1 ug/peptide/mL. CD4+ T cells upregulating both CD40 ligand and CD69 were sorted as responding cells. The CDR3 covers 16 residues. Trimming left V 6 bases short and J 0 bases short, with 18 bases between. Germline CDR1 SQVTM, CDR2 ANQGSEA. Notes on this clone: Its antigen remains unidentified.

This sequence joins TRBV29-1 and TRBJ1-3, with D tentatively TRBD1 (5 bases). This sequence originates from an adult man with HIV who was CMV-seropositive. The material sequenced was CD4+ T cells sorted from PBMCs after roughly 18-hour stimulation, taken from a patient who received antiretroviral therapy. CDR3 nucleotides: TGCAGCGTGCCCCCGGGGGGAGTCCGCTCTGGAAACACCATATATTTT. It yields the protein CSVPPGGVRSGNTIYF.